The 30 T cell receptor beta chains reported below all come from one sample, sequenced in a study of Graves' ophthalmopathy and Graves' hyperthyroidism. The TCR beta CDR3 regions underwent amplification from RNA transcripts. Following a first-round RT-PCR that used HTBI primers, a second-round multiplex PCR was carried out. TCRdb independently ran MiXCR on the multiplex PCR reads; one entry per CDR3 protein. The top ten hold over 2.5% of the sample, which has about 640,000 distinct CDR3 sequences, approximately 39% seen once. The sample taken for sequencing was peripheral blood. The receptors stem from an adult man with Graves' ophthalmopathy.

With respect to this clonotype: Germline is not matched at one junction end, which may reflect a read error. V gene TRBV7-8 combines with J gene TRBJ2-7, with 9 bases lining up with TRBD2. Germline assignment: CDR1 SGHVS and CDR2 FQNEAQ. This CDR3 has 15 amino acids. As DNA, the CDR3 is TGTGCCAGCAGCGTAGCCGCGGGGGGGCCGCGCGAGCAGTACTTC. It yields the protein CASSVAAGGPREQYF.

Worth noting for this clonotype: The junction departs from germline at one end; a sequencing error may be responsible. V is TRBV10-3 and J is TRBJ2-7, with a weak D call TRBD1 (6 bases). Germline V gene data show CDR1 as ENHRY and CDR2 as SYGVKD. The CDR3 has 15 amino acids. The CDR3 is CASSEASRGSYEQYF. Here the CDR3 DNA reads TGTGCCAGCAGTGAAGCCAGCAGGGGTAGTTACGAGCAGTACTTC.

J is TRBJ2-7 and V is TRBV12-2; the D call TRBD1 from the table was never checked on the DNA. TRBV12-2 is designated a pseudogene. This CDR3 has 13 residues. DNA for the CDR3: TGTGCTAGTGGTCTCTGGACAGTGAACGAGCAGTACTTC. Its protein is CASGLWTVNEQYF.

CDR3 in DNA: TGTGCCAGTAGTATAGACCTAGGGGCCGACACCGGGGAGCTGTTTTTT. It yields the protein CASSIDLGADTGELFF. This chain uses TRBV19 with TRBJ2-2; the D gene is possibly TRBD1 (5 bases). The CDR3 is 16 residues long. Germline CDR1 and CDR2: LNHDA and SQIVND (reference sequence). Trimming removed 0 bases from V and 3 bases from J, with 11 bases in between.

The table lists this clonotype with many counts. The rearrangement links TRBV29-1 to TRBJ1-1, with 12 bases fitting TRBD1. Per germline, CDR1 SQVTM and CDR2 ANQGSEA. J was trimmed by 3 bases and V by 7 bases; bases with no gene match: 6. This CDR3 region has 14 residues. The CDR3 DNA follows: TGCAGCGATGGGACAGGGGGCATCGACACTGAAGCTTTCTTT. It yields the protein CSDGTGGIDTEAFF.

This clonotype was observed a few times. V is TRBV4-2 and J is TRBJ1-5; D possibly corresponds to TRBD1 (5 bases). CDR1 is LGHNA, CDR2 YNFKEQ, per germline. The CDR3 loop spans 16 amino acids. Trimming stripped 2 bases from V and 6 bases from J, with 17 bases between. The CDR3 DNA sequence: TGTGCCAGCAGCCAAAGTTACGGGGATGACAGTCAGCCCCAGCATTTT. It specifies CASSQSYGDDSQPQHF.

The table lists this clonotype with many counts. CDR3 protein: CAMGRDAGSGADTQYF. The CDR3 nucleotides are TGTGCCATGGGGCGAGACGCGGGATCCGGGGCAGATACGCAGTATTTT. This sequence joins TRBV10-3 and TRBJ2-3, with D perhaps matching TRBD2 (6 bases). The CDR3 sequence is 16 residues long. The V and J ends lost 9 bases and 4 bases respectively, with 23 bases between them. CDR1 is ENHRY and CDR2 is SYGVKD in the germline V gene.

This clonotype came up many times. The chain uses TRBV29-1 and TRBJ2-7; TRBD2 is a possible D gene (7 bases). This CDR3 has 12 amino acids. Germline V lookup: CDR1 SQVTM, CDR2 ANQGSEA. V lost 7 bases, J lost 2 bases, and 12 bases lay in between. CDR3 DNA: TGCAGCGCCGTAGGGGGGGCCTACGAGCAGTACTTC. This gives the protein CSAVGGAYEQYF.

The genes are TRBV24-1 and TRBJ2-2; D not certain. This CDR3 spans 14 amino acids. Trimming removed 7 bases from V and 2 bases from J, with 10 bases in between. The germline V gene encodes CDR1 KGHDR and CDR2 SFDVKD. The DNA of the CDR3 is TGTGCCACCAGGGACGACGCAAACACCGGGGAGCTGTTTTTT. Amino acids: CATRDDANTGELFF.

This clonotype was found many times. CDR3 loop: CSVEDKGSGELFF. CDR3 in DNA: TGCAGCGTTGAAGACAAGGGATCCGGGGAGCTGTTTTTT. The chain is built from TRBV29-1 and TRBJ2-2, with D unclear. The V gene lost 0 bases and the J gene lost 6 bases, with 8 bases spanning the gap. Germline V gene sequence: CDR1 SQVTM, CDR2 ANQGSEA. This CDR3 region has 13 residues.

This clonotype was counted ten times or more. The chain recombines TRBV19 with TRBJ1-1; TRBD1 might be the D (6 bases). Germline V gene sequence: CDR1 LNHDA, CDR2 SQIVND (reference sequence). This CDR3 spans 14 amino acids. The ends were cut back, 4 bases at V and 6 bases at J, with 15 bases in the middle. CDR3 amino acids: CASSKNRDLAEAFF. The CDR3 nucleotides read TGTGCCAGTAGTAAAAACAGGGATCTGGCTGAAGCTTTCTTT.

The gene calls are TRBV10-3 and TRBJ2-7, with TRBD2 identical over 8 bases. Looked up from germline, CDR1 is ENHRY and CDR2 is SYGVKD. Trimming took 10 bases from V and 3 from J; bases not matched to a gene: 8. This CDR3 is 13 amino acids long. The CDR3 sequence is CASGRQDGYEQYF. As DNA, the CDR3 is TGTGCCAGCGGGAGGCAGGACGGCTACGAGCAGTACTTC.

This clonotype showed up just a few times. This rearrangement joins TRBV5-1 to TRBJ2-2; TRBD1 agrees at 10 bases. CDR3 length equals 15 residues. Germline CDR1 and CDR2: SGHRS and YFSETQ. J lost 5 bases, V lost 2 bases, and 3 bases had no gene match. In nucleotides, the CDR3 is TGCGCCAGCAGCTTCGACAGGGGGCAGACCGGGGAGCTGTTTTTT. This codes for CASSFDRGQTGELFF.

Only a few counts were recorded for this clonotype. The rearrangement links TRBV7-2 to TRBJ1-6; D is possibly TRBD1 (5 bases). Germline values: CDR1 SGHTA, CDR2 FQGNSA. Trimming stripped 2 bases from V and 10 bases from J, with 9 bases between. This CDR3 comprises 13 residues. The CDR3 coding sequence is TGTGCCAGCAGCTTATTAGGGGCATCACCCCTCCACTTT. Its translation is CASSLLGASPLHF.

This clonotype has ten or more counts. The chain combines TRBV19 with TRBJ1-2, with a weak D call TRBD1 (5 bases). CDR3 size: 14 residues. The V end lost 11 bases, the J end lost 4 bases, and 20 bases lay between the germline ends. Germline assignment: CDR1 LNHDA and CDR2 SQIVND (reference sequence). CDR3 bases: TGTGCCGCCGGCGGGGGGATGCGGGCCTATGGCTACACCTTC. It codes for CAAGGGMRAYGYTF.

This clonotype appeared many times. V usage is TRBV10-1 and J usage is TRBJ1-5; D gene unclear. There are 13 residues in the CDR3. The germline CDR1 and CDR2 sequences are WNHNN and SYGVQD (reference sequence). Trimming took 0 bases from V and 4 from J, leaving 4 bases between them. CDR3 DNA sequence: TGCGCCAGCAGTGAGTCGTGGAATCAGCCCCAGCATTTT. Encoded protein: CASSESWNQPQHF.

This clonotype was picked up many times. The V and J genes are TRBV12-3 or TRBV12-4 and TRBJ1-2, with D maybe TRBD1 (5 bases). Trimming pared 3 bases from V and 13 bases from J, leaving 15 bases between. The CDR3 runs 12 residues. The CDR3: CASSFGGTATTF. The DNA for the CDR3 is TGTGCCAGCAGTTTCGGGGGGACCGCAACCACCTTC.

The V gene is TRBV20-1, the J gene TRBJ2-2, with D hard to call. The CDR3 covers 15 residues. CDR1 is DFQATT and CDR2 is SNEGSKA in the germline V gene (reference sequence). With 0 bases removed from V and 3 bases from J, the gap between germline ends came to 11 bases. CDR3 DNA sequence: TGCAGTGCTAGAGACCCGAGAAGGGACACCGGGGAGCTGTTTTTT. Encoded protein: CSARDPRRDTGELFF.

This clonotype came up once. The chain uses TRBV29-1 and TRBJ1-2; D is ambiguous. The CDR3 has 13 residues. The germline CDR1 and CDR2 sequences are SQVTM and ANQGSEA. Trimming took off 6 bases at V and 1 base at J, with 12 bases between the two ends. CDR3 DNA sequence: TGCAGCGTGGGGTCGGGGATTAACTATGGCTACACCTTC. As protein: CSVGSGINYGYTF.

DNA of the CDR3: TGTGCATTACAGGGGTCCCACTACAATGAGCAGTTCTTC. Amino acid sequence: CALQGSHYNEQFF. V gene TRBV25-1 combines with J gene TRBJ2-1; TRBD1 matches at 7 bases. Germline V gene sequence: CDR1 MGHDK, CDR2 SYGVNS. This CDR3 is built from 13 residues.

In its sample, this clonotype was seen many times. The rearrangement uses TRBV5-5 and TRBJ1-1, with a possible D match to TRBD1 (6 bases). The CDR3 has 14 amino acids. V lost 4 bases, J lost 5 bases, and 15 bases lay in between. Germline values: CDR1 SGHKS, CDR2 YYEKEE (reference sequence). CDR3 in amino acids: CASSRRGERTEAFF. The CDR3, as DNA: TGTGCCAGCAGCCGAAGGGGGGAAAGGACTGAAGCTTTCTTT.

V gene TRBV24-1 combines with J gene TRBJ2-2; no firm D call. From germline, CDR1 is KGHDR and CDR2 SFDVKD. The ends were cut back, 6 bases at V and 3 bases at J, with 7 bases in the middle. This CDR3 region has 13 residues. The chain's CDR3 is CATSRWDTGELFF. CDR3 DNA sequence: TGTGCCACCAGTAGGTGGGACACCGGGGAGCTGTTTTTT.

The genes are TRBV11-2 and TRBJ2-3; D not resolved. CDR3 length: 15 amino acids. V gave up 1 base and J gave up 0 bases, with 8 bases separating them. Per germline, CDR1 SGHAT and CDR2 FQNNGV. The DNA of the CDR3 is TGTGCCAGCAGCTTAGTACCCGACAGCACAGATACGCAGTATTTT. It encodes CASSLVPDSTDTQYF.

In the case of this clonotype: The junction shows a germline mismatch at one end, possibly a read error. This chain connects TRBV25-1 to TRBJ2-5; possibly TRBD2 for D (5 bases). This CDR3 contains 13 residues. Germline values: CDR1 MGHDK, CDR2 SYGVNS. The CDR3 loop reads CASSLRTQGTQYF. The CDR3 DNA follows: TGTGCCAGCAGCTTGCGGACTCAAGGGACCCAGTACTTC.

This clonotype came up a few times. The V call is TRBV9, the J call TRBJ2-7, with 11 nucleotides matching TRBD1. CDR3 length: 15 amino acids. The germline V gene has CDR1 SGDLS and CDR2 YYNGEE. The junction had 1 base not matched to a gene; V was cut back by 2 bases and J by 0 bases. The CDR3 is CASSVGQGASYEQYF. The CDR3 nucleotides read TGTGCCAGCAGCGTCGGACAGGGGGCCTCCTACGAGCAGTACTTC.

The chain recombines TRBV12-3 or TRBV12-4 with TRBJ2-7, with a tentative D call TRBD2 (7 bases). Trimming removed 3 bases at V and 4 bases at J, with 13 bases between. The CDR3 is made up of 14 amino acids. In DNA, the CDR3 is TGTGCCAGCAGTTTTTACGAGGGGGGGTACGAGCAGTACTTC. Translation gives CASSFYEGGYEQYF.

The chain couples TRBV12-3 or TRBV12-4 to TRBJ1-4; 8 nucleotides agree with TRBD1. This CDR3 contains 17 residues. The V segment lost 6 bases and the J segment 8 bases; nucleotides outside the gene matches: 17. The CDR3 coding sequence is TGTGCCAGCAGCCCCGGACAGGGCTCTTATGGCCCCGAAAAACTGTTTTTT. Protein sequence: CASSPGQGSYGPEKLFF.

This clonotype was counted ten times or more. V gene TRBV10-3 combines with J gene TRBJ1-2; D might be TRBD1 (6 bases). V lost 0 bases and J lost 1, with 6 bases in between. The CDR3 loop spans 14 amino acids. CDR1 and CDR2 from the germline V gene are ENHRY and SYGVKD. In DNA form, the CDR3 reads TGTGCCATCAGTGAGTCCAGGGGTAACTATGGCTACACCTTC. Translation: CAISESRGNYGYTF.

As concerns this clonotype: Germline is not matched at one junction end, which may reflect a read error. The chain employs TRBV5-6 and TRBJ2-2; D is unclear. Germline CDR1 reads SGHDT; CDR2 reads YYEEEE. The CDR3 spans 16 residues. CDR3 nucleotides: TGTGCCAGCAGCTTATTAGACACGGTGAACGCCGGGGAGCTGTTTTTT. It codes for CASSLLDTVNAGELFF.

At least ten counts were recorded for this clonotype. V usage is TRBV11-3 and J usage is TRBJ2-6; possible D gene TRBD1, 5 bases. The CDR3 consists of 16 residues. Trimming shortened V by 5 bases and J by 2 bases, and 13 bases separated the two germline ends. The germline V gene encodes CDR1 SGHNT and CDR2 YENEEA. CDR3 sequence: CASSPQSGPGANVLTF. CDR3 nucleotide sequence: TGTGCCAGCAGCCCTCAATCAGGGCCTGGGGCCAACGTCCTGACTTTC.